The 16 T cell receptor beta chains reported below all come from one sample, sequenced in a study of blood T cell repertoires in COVID-19. Profiled with immunoSEQ multiplex PCR; TCRdb holds only in-frame clones, not every one. The data show just under 350,000 clones, about 83% seen once. The source material was peripheral blood. The receptors stem from a man aged 25 to 45 with active or convalescent COVID-19.

The chain employs TRBV6-5 and TRBJ1-1; 10 bases are shared with TRBD1. Germline values: CDR1 MNHEY, CDR2 SVGAGI. The CDR3 spans 15 residues. V was pared by 7 bases and J by 5 bases, with 10 bases of the junction left unmatched. The CDR3 DNA follows: TGTGCCAGCAATCCCCGGACAGGGGGGCGAACTGAAGCTTTCTTT. It yields the protein CASNPRTGGRTEAFF.

This clone came up once. CDR3 protein: CASSQGASGGGQETQYF. In DNA form, the CDR3 reads TGCGCCAGCAGCCAAGGGGCTAGCGGGGGGGGACAAGAGACCCAGTACTTC. The chain couples TRBV4-1 to TRBJ2-5; 12 positions match TRBD2. The CDR3 totals 17 residues. Looked up from germline, CDR1 is MGHRA and CDR2 is YSYEKL. The trim removed 1 base at V and 2 bases at J, leaving 5 bases unmatched.

This clone was picked up one time. V is TRBV7-3 and J is TRBJ2-3, with D tentatively TRBD2 (6 bases). The germline gives CDR1 SGHTA, CDR2 FQGTGA. Trimming shortened V by 0 bases and J by 11 bases, and 15 bases separated the two germline ends. The CDR3 is 14 amino acids. CDR3 nucleotide sequence: TGTGCCAGCAGCTTAACGGGGGGTGCCCTTTGGCAGTATTTT. Protein sequence: CASSLTGGALWQYF.

This clone was counted between two and nine times. V gene TRBV19 combines with J gene TRBJ2-7; 10 positions agree with TRBD1. V lost 4 bases and J lost 2; bases outside the gene matches: 8. The CDR3 is 16 amino acids. Germline V lookup: CDR1 LNHDA, CDR2 SQIVND (reference sequence). CDR3 DNA sequence: TGTGCCAGTAGTACACAGGGACAGGGGACGGCCTACGAGCAGTACTTC. This gives the protein CASSTQGQGTAYEQYF.

The chain recombines TRBV6-5 with TRBJ2-3; perhaps TRBD1 as D (5 bases). Germline assignment: CDR1 MNHEY and CDR2 SVGAGI. V shed 8 bases and J shed 1 base, with 13 bases lying between them. The CDR3 spans 14 residues. CDR3 coding DNA: TGTGCCAGCGGGGTGGGGCAGCGCACAGATACGCAGTATTTT. The encoded protein is CASGVGQRTDTQYF.

The CDR3, as DNA: TGCGCCAGCAGCCGCGGGCCCCGGGAAAAACTGTTTTTT. Its translation: CASSRGPREKLFF. This sequence joins TRBV4-1 and TRBJ1-4; no clear D gene. V lost 4 bases and J lost 8, with 11 bases in between. The germline V gene encodes CDR1 MGHRA and CDR2 YSYEKL. The CDR3 runs 13 residues.

This clone was counted once. The chain recombines TRBV19 with TRBJ2-5; possibly TRBD2 for D (5 bases). V was shortened by 2 bases and J by 2 bases, with 12 bases between the two germline ends. From germline, CDR1 is LNHDA and CDR2 SQIVND (reference sequence). The CDR3 spans 15 residues. The CDR3 spells CASSISGGIQETQYF. The CDR3, as DNA: TGTGCCAGTAGTATAAGTGGAGGAATTCAAGAGACCCAGTACTTC.

This chain joins TRBV7-2 and TRBJ2-1; 9 bases agree with TRBD1. This CDR3 contains 16 residues. CDR1 and CDR2 (germline): SGHTA, FQGNSA. Trimming at V came to 5 bases and at J to 4 bases, leaving 9 bases not matched to a gene. The CDR3 protein is CASSVYTGGPYNEQFF. CDR3 coding DNA: TGTGCCAGCAGCGTCTACACAGGGGGCCCTTACAATGAGCAGTTCTTC.

The chain links TRBV14 to TRBJ1-2; no reliable D call. The CDR3 runs to 13 residues. Between the trimmed V and J ends, which lost 0 bases and 5 bases, there was a span of 7 bases. CDR1 SGHDN and CDR2 FVKESK come from the germline V gene. The CDR3 is CASSQDEDYGYTF. The DNA of the CDR3 is TGTGCCAGCAGCCAAGATGAGGATTATGGCTACACCTTC.

The chain recombines TRBV15 with TRBJ2-7; 7 nucleotides agree with TRBD1. J was trimmed by 1 base and V by 0 bases; bases with no gene match: 3. Germline loops: CDR1 LNHNV, CDR2 YYDKDF (reference sequence). CDR3 length: 15 residues. In DNA, the CDR3 is TGTGCCACCAGCAGAGATCAGGACAGGTCCTACGAGCAGTACTTC. This gives the protein CATSRDQDRSYEQYF.

The rearrangement uses TRBV21-1 and TRBJ1-5. TRBV21-1 has pseudogene status. The CDR3 length is 15 residues. The CDR3 is CASRQFSRWGEPQHF. CDR3 DNA sequence: TGTGCCAGCAGGCAGTTTTCCAGATGGGGAGAGCCCCAGCATTTT.

The V gene is TRBV7-9, the J gene TRBJ1-2; D is uncertain. V was clipped by 6 bases and J by 0 bases, with 11 bases between them. Germline V gene data show CDR1 as SEHNR and CDR2 as FQNEAQ (reference sequence). CDR3 length equals 14 residues. The chain's CDR3 is CASRSMASNYGYTF. CDR3 coding DNA: TGTGCCAGCAGGTCCATGGCATCTAACTATGGCTACACCTTC. The full variable domain, completed using reference TRBV7-9 and TRBJ1-2, is DTGVSQNPRHKITKRGQNVTFRCDPISEHNRLYWYRQTLGQGPEFLTYFQNEAQLEKSRLLSDRFSAERPKGSFSTLEIQRTEQGDSAMYLCASRSMASNYGYTFGSGTRLTVV.

The CDR3 reads CASSSGDYADEQFF. CDR3 sequence (DNA): TGTGCCAGCTCCTCAGGGGACTACGCAGATGAGCAGTTCTTC. The V and J genes are TRBV18 and TRBJ2-1; possibly TRBD2 for D (7 bases). V was clipped by 6 bases and J by 8 bases, with 17 bases between them. The CDR3 runs to 14 residues. Germline assignment: CDR1 KGHSH and CDR2 LQKENI.

V and J are TRBV9 and TRBJ2-1; possible D gene TRBD1, 7 bases. V gave up 3 bases and J gave up 2 bases, with 12 bases separating them. The germline V gene encodes CDR1 SGDLS and CDR2 YYNGEE. CDR3 size: 15 residues. CDR3 DNA: TGTGCCAGCAGCGAGGGGGCGGGGCCCTACAATGAGCAGTTCTTC. It codes for CASSEGAGPYNEQFF.

The chain employs TRBV4-3 and TRBJ2-1, with a weak D call TRBD2 (6 bases). V was shortened by 2 bases and J by 5 bases, with 22 bases between the two germline ends. This CDR3 contains 18 residues. Germline CDR1 and CDR2: LGHNA and YSLEER. The CDR3: CASSQRDFRDNINNEQFF. In DNA, the CDR3 is TGCGCCAGCAGCCAAAGGGACTTCCGGGATAATATAAACAATGAGCAGTTCTTC.

The chain joins TRBV19 to TRBJ1-5; tentatively, D is TRBD1 (5 bases). V lost 0 bases to trimming and J lost 5 bases, with 14 bases between them. The CDR3 length is 16 residues. Germline assignment: CDR1 LNHDA and CDR2 SQIVND (reference sequence). This chain's CDR3 is CASSIEPGRLDQPQHF. CDR3 DNA sequence: TGTGCCAGTAGTATAGAACCAGGGAGGTTAGATCAGCCCCAGCATTTT.